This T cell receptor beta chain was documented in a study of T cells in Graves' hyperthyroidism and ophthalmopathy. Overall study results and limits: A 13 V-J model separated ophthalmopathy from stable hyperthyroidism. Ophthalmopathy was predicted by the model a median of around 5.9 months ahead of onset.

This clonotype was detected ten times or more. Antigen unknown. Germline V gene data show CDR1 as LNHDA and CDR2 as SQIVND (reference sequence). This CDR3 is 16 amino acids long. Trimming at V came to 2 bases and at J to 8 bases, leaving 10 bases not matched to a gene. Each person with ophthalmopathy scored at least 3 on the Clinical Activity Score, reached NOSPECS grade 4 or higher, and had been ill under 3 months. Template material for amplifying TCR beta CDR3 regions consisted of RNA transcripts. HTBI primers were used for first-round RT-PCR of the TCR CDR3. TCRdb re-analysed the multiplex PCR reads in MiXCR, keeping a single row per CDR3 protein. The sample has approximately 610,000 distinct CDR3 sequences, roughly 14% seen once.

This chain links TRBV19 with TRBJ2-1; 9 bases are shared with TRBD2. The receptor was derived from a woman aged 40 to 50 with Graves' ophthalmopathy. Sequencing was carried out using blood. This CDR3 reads CASSIHGGRAGDEQFF. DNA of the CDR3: TGTGCCAGTAGTATACACGGCGGGAGGGCCGGAGATGAGCAGTTCTTC.